The 28 T cell receptor beta chains below come from one sample, sequenced in a study of cytomegalovirus exposure and HLA in healthy donors. With 60 Vbeta and 13 Jbeta primers, the PCR was carried out. The repertoire was sequenced with immunoSEQ multiplex PCR; TCRdb's copy has only in-frame clones and lacks some. The sample yields roughly 120,000 clones, around two thirds seen once. The specimen sequenced was PBMCs. All receptors derive from a man in his 60s in good health and CMV-seropositive.

The chain carries TRBV7-2 and TRBJ1-2; the D is unclear. Between the trimmed V and J ends, which lost 5 bases and 11 bases, there was a span of 18 bases. This CDR3 is 13 amino acids long. The germline V gene has CDR1 SGHTA and CDR2 FQGNSA. As DNA, the CDR3 is TGTGCCAGCAGCCGTAATAGGGAGTCCCTTTACACCTTC. This encodes CASSRNRESLYTF.

The chain employs TRBV7-2 and TRBJ2-7; 9 nucleotides align to TRBD2. CDR1 is SGHTA and CDR2 is FQGNSA in the germline V gene. Unmatched junction bases numbered 10, after V lost 5 bases and J lost 2 bases. The CDR3 has 16 residues. The DNA for the CDR3 is TGTGCCAGCAGCGACCCCTGGCGGGGGGGGGCCTACGAGCAGTACTTC. Its protein product is CASSDPWRGGAYEQYF.

V usage is TRBV6-5 and J usage is TRBJ2-7; the match to TRBD1 covers 9 bases. The CDR3 is 16 amino acids. Germline V gene lookup returns CDR1 MNHEY and CDR2 SVGAGI. V trimming: 4 bases; J trimming: 6 bases; junction bases outside the gene matches: 13. CDR3 sequence: CASSSQGTGGEGEQYF. CDR3 nucleotide sequence: TGTGCCAGCAGTTCCCAGGGAACAGGGGGCGAAGGCGAGCAGTACTTC.

This clone occurred a few times. This sequence joins TRBV29-1 and TRBJ1-3; D might be TRBD1 (5 bases). The CDR3 is made up of 13 amino acids. The ends were cut back, 6 bases at V and 4 bases at J, with 13 bases in the middle. CDR1 is SQVTM and CDR2 is ANQGSEA in the germline V gene. DNA of the CDR3: TGCAGCGTAACCGGGACTCACGGAAACACCATATATTTT. It specifies CSVTGTHGNTIYF.

The chain recombines TRBV7-2 with TRBJ2-7, with D unclear. Germline V CDR1 and CDR2: SGHTA, FQGNSA. V was shortened by 4 bases and J by 4 bases, with 8 bases between the two germline ends. This CDR3 is built from 12 residues. CDR3 nucleotide sequence: TGTGCCAGCAGCTCAGCGCGTTACGAGCAGTACTTC. Translated, it gives CASSSARYEQYF.

This clone was seen more than once but under ten times. V gene TRBV6-5 combines with J gene TRBJ1-4; 7 nucleotides align to TRBD1. The CDR3 has 14 residues. J lost 7 bases, V lost 2 bases, and 4 bases had no gene match. From germline, CDR1 is MNHEY and CDR2 SVGAGI. The chain's CDR3 is CASSYAGDSEKLFF. The DNA of the CDR3 is TGTGCCAGCAGTTACGCCGGGGACAGTGAAAAACTGTTTTTT.

This clone came up once. The chain carries TRBV25-1 and TRBJ2-3, with TRBD1 matching over 7 bases. The CDR3 spans 15 residues. CDR1 is MGHDK, CDR2 SYGVNS, per germline. Trimming removed 5 bases from V and 1 base from J; junction bases left unmatched: 6. The CDR3 is CASSRQGIGTDTQYF. The CDR3 DNA reads as TGTGCCAGCAGTCGACAGGGAATAGGCACAGATACGCAGTATTTT.

J is TRBJ1-4 and V is TRBV7-9, with 8 nucleotides matching TRBD1. Germline V gene lookup returns CDR1 SEHNR and CDR2 FQNEAQ (reference sequence). V gave up 5 bases and J gave up 10 bases; unmatched junction bases: 9. This CDR3 is 14 amino acids long. The CDR3 DNA sequence: TGTGCCAGCAGCCCGACAGGGGACTTTGGAAAACTGTTTTTT. It codes for CASSPTGDFGKLFF.

The rearrangement links TRBV9 to TRBJ2-3; D might be TRBD2 (6 bases). The V end lost 1 base, the J end lost 7 bases, and 13 bases lay between the germline ends. Per germline, CDR1 SGDLS and CDR2 YYNGEE. The CDR3 consists of 14 residues. The CDR3 loop reads CASSVSRGFNTQYF. The CDR3 DNA reads as TGTGCCAGCAGCGTAAGTCGGGGGTTCAATACGCAGTATTTT.

With regard to this clone: A much larger clonotype is one base distant, so this may be a read error. This chain connects TRBV11-3 to TRBJ1-1, with 8 bases fitting TRBD1. The CDR3 totals 13 residues. Germline CDR1 reads SGHNT; CDR2 reads YENEEA. J was trimmed by 4 bases and V by 5 bases; bases with no gene match: 3. The CDR3 bases are TGTGCCAGCAGCCCAACAGGGGGCACTGAAGCTTTCTTT. Amino acids: CASSPTGGTEAFF.

This chain connects TRBV19 to TRBJ1-5, with TRBD1 as a possible D gene (6 bases). Germline CDR1 and CDR2: LNHDA and SQIVND (reference sequence). The CDR3 is 17 residues long. V was pared by 5 bases and J by 0 bases, with 17 bases between. CDR3 sequence (DNA): TGTGCCAGTAGTCCCCCCGAGACAGGCTATAGCAATCAGCCCCAGCATTTT. Its protein is CASSPPETGYSNQPQHF.

The gene calls are TRBV9 and TRBJ2-3; TRBD2 is a possible D gene (6 bases). V was clipped by 0 bases and J by 1 base, with 9 bases between them. The CDR3 has 15 residues. The germline CDR1 and CDR2 sequences are SGDLS and YYNGEE. CDR3 region: CASSVGIAGTDTQYF. The CDR3 DNA sequence: TGTGCCAGCAGCGTAGGGATAGCGGGCACAGATACGCAGTATTTT.

The V call is TRBV7-9, the J call TRBJ1-5; D remains unclear. Germline CDR1 SEHNR, CDR2 FQNEAQ (reference sequence). Deletions cut 5 bases from V and 5 bases from J, with 7 bases between. There are 12 residues in the CDR3. The CDR3 here is CASSLGYQPQHF. CDR3 in DNA: TGTGCCAGCAGCCTCGGGTATCAGCCCCAGCATTTT.

This chain links TRBV11-2 with TRBJ1-5; 7 bases match TRBD1. V gave up 5 bases and J gave up 5 bases; unmatched junction bases: 9. The V gene's germline CDR1 is SGHAT and CDR2 FQNNGV. There are 15 residues in the CDR3. The CDR3 here is CASSTVTGKDQPQHF. Here the CDR3 DNA reads TGTGCCAGCAGCACTGTGACAGGGAAGGATCAGCCCCAGCATTTT. Combining the CDR3 with reference TRBV11-2 and TRBJ1-5 gives the whole variable domain EAGVAQSPRYKIIEKRQSVAFWCNPISGHATLYWYQQILGQGPKLLIQFQNNGVVDDSQLPKDRFSAERLKGVDSTLKIQPAKLEDSAVYLCASSTVTGKDQPQHFGDGTRLSIL.

This chain links TRBV2 with TRBJ1-2; 7 bases map to TRBD1. CDR1 and CDR2 (germline): SNHLY, FYNNEI. The CDR3 spans 13 residues. Trimming cost V 4 bases and J 3 bases; bases outside gene matches: 2. CDR3 residues: CASSVTGDYGYTF. CDR3 nucleotides: TGTGCCAGCAGTGTAACAGGGGACTATGGCTACACCTTC. The full variable domain, in which reference TRBV2 and TRBJ1-2 provide the parts outside the CDR3, is EPEVTQTPSHQVTQMGQEVILRCVPISNHLYFYWYRQILGQKVEFLVSFYNNEISEKSEIFDDQFSVERPDGSNFTLKIRSTKLEDSAMYFCASSVTGDYGYTFGSGTRLTVV.

The chain recombines TRBV6-5 with TRBJ2-1; D uncertain. The ends were cut back, 3 bases at V and 7 bases at J, with 4 bases in the middle. Germline CDR1 reads MNHEY; CDR2 reads SVGAGI. The CDR3 has 11 residues. The CDR3 is CASSYLNEQFF. The CDR3 region has the DNA TGTGCCAGCAGTTATCTTAATGAGCAGTTCTTC.

This chain joins TRBV5-6 and TRBJ2-3; 7 bases fit TRBD1. The germline CDR1 and CDR2 sequences are SGHDT and YYEEEE. The CDR3 loop spans 15 amino acids. The ends lost 1 base at V and 6 bases at J; junction bases unmatched: 8. The DNA of the CDR3 is TGTGCCAGCAGCTTGTTGCAGGGGGTTGCTGATACGCAGTATTTT. Protein product: CASSLLQGVADTQYF.

V and J are TRBV29-1 and TRBJ2-7; possible D gene TRBD1, 8 bases. CDR1 is SQVTM, CDR2 ANQGSEA, per germline. The CDR3 is made up of 14 amino acids. V lost 7 bases and J lost 1, with 17 bases in between. The CDR3: CSASTGGGSYEQYF. The CDR3 nucleotides read TGCAGCGCTTCTACAGGGGGGGGTTCCTACGAGCAGTACTTC.

The rearrangement joins TRBV2 to TRBJ1-5; 8 bases align to TRBD1. J lost 6 bases, V lost 6 bases, and 7 bases had no gene match. From germline, CDR1 is SNHLY and CDR2 FYNNEI. CDR3 length: 14 amino acids. This CDR3 is CASRGDRPGQPQHF. The CDR3 DNA follows: TGTGCCAGCAGAGGGGACAGGCCCGGTCAGCCCCAGCATTTT.

This chain joins TRBV5-4 and TRBJ2-3; 10 bases match TRBD2. CDR1 and CDR2 (germline): SGHNT, YYREEE (reference sequence). The CDR3 runs 15 residues. V lost 4 bases and J lost 5; bases outside the gene matches: 7. The CDR3 here is CASSPSGGAVDTQYF. The CDR3 nucleotides are TGTGCCAGCAGCCCCAGCGGGGGGGCGGTAGATACGCAGTATTTT.

This rearrangement joins TRBV28 to TRBJ2-5, with TRBD2 matching 11 bases. CDR3 length: 14 amino acids. CDR1 and CDR2 (germline): MDHEN, SYDVKM. Trimming removed 9 bases from V and 5 bases from J; junction bases left unmatched: 8. CDR3 amino acids: CASQTSGDGETQYF. CDR3 sequence (DNA): TGTGCCAGTCAGACTAGCGGGGATGGGGAGACCCAGTACTTC.

The chain recombines TRBV5-1 with TRBJ1-6, with no clear D. The V gene lost 4 bases and the J gene lost 9 bases, with 17 bases spanning the gap. This CDR3 spans 15 amino acids. CDR1 and CDR2 (germline): SGHRS, YFSETQ. Written as DNA, the CDR3 is TGCGCCAGCAGCCCCTCAAGAGGAAGCGGTTCACCCCTCCACTTT. Translated, it gives CASSPSRGSGSPLHF.

The chain combines TRBV30 with TRBJ1-3; unclear D gene. CDR3 length: 15 residues. Trimming shortened V by 5 bases and J by 0 bases, and 14 bases separated the two germline ends. Germline values: CDR1 GTSNPN, CDR2 SVGIG (reference sequence). The CDR3 here is CAWARTGSSGNTIYF. The CDR3, as DNA: TGTGCCTGGGCTCGGACGGGGAGCTCTGGAAACACCATATATTTT.

This clone was found once. The chain couples TRBV6-6 to TRBJ2-1; 11 positions agree with TRBD1. With V trimmed by 0 bases and J by 7 bases, 5 bases remained unmatched. In germline, CDR1 is MNHNY, CDR2 SVGAGI (reference sequence). The CDR3 consists of 16 residues. This chain's CDR3 is CASSYSGTGGYNEQFF. For the CDR3, the DNA is TGTGCCAGCAGTTACTCTGGGACAGGGGGTTATAATGAGCAGTTCTTC.

Remarks on this clone: Sequence at one end of the junction differs from germline and may be a read error. The chain joins TRBV4-2 to TRBJ1-2; 10 bases match TRBD1. Germline assignment: CDR1 LGHNA and CDR2 YNFKEQ. The CDR3 consists of 14 residues. For the CDR3, the DNA is TGTGCCAGCAGCCAAGATCCCCGACAGGGGGCGAGCGGCTTC. It is translated as CASSQDPRQGASGF.

The chain links TRBV2 to TRBJ2-1; a weak D match, TRBD1 (6 bases). CDR1 and CDR2 from the germline V gene are SNHLY and FYNNEI. V was pared by 8 bases and J by 0 bases, with 11 bases between. This CDR3 is built from 14 residues. The CDR3 nucleotides read TGTGCCAGCTGGGACACTCCCTCCTACAATGAGCAGTTCTTC. Protein sequence: CASWDTPSYNEQFF.

This clone was seen a few times. This chain connects TRBV7-8 to TRBJ1-1; 9 bases align to TRBD1. V lost 5 bases, J lost 1 base, and 5 bases stayed unmatched. Per the germline V gene, CDR1 is SGHVS and CDR2 is FQNEAQ. The CDR3 runs 15 residues. This CDR3 reads CASSLGQGPNTEAFF. The CDR3 DNA is TGTGCCAGCAGCCTCGGACAGGGGCCGAACACTGAAGCTTTCTTT.

This clone appeared a single time. An end of the junction differs from the germline gene, which may be a read error. The chain combines TRBV7-7 with TRBJ2-3; TRBD2 agrees at 11 bases. Germline V gene data show CDR1 as SSHAT and CDR2 as FNYEAQ (reference sequence). The CDR3 consists of 16 residues. As DNA, the CDR3 is TGTGCTAGCAGCTTAGGTGGTAGCGGGGGGGCAGATACGCAGTATTTT. Amino acid sequence: CASSLGGSGGADTQYF.